These 20 T cell receptor beta chains share one sample of origin, sequenced in a study of PD-1 blockade in classical Hodgkin lymphoma. The repertoire was sequenced with immunoSEQ multiplex PCR; TCRdb's copy has only in-frame clones and lacks some. The table shows around 66,000 clones, with roughly nine tenths occurring only once. Exposure to brentuximab vedotin varied, and each patient had relapsed following autologous stem cell transplantation. This material consisted of peripheral blood mononuclear cells (PBMCs), taken at baseline. These receptors originate from a human donor with classical Hodgkin lymphoma.

This chain joins TRBV7-6 and TRBJ2-7; 9 nucleotides align to TRBD1. From germline, CDR1 is SGHVS and CDR2 FNYEAQ. With V trimmed by 3 bases and J by 5 bases, 5 bases remained unmatched. The CDR3 is 14 amino acids. The CDR3 nucleotides are TGTGCCAGCAGCTTGACAGGGGGTTTCCACGAGCAGTACTTC. Protein sequence: CASSLTGGFHEQYF.

The V and J genes are TRBV11-2 and TRBJ2-7; 7 bases agree with TRBD2. V was pared by 5 bases and J by 5 bases, with 9 bases of the junction left unmatched. CDR3 length: 14 residues. Germline V CDR1 and CDR2: SGHAT, FQNNGV. CDR3 sequence reads: CASSLLGGGDEQYF. The CDR3 DNA reads as TGTGCCAGCAGCCTCCTAGGTGGGGGGGACGAGCAGTACTTC.

V gene TRBV30 combines with J gene TRBJ2-7; the match to TRBD1 covers 7 bases. V was clipped by 5 bases and J by 4 bases; unmatched bases: 8. This CDR3 region has 13 residues. Germline assignment: CDR1 GTSNPN and CDR2 SVGIG (reference sequence). The CDR3 is CAWANRDRYEQYF. The CDR3 DNA reads as TGTGCCTGGGCCAACCGGGACAGATACGAGCAGTACTTC.

The sample holds one count of this clone. V is TRBV2 and J is TRBJ2-2; 14 nucleotides align to TRBD2. V was clipped by 7 bases and J by 5 bases; unmatched bases: 6. The germline V gene has CDR1 SNHLY and CDR2 FYNNEI. The CDR3 sequence is 16 residues long. CDR3 nucleotide sequence: TGTGCCAGCACCGAGGGACTAGCGGGGGTGACCGGGGAGCTGTTTTTT. It encodes CASTEGLAGVTGELFF. Full variable domain (outside the CDR3, taken from reference TRBV2 and TRBJ2-2): EPEVTQTPSHQVTQMGQEVILRCVPISNHLYFYWYRQILGQKVEFLVSFYNNEISEKSEIFDDQFSVERPDGSNFTLKIRSTKLEDSAMYFCASTEGLAGVTGELFFGEGSRLTVL.

The chain has TRBV10-3 and TRBJ1-6; possibly TRBD1 for D (6 bases). This CDR3 comprises 13 residues. CDR1 and CDR2 from the germline V gene are ENHRY and SYGVKD. The ends were cut back, 7 bases at V and 9 bases at J, with 13 bases in the middle. Written as DNA, the CDR3 is TGTGCCATCAAACAGGGAGATAGTTCACCCCTCCACTTT. It translates to CAIKQGDSSPLHF.

The gene calls are TRBV5-4 and TRBJ1-2; D unclear. The CDR3 length is 11 residues. Germline CDR1 and CDR2: SGHNT and YYREEE (reference sequence). Trimming stripped 0 bases from V and 6 bases from J, with 3 bases between. The CDR3 sequence: CASSLADGYTF. CDR3 coding DNA: TGTGCCAGCAGCTTGGCCGATGGCTACACCTTC.

This chain joins TRBV5-1 and TRBJ2-7; D remains unclear. This CDR3 is built from 11 residues. Germline CDR1 is SGHRS and CDR2 is YFSETQ. V was pared by 0 bases and J by 5 bases, with 3 bases between. The DNA for the CDR3 is TGCGCCAGCAGCTTGGCGGACGAGCAGTACTTC. Translated: CASSLADEQYF.

The CDR3 nucleotides read TGTGCCAGCAGTTACTCGAAACAGGGGCCTTCTTTAGAGCAGTACTTC. This encodes CASSYSKQGPSLEQYF. V usage is TRBV6-5 and J usage is TRBJ2-7; 7 nucleotides agree with TRBD1. The CDR3 length is 16 residues. J was trimmed by 7 bases and V by 0 bases; bases with no gene match: 12. Germline V gene data show CDR1 as MNHEY and CDR2 as SVGAGI.

The V and J genes are TRBV5-8 and TRBJ2-7, with a possible D match to TRBD1 (5 bases). V shed 7 bases and J shed 1 base, with 9 bases lying between them. The CDR3 loop spans 12 amino acids. Germline-derived CDR1 and CDR2 are SGHTS and YDEGEE. This chain's CDR3 is CASARVSYEQYF. In nucleotides, the CDR3 is TGTGCCAGCGCCAGGGTTTCCTACGAGCAGTACTTC.

This chain uses TRBV2 with TRBJ2-4; 7 nucleotides align to TRBD2. There are 16 residues in the CDR3. The germline CDR1 and CDR2 sequences are SNHLY and FYNNEI. The junction had 9 bases not matched to a gene; V was cut back by 4 bases and J by 3 bases. The CDR3 loop is CASSVSSGWGKNIQYF. The CDR3 DNA is TGTGCCAGCAGTGTTAGTAGCGGGTGGGGCAAAAACATTCAGTACTTC.

The V and J genes are TRBV5-1 and TRBJ1-2, with a weak D call TRBD1 (6 bases). The V gene lost 3 bases and the J gene lost 2 bases, with 8 bases spanning the gap. The germline V gene encodes CDR1 SGHRS and CDR2 YFSETQ. This CDR3 region has 13 residues. The CDR3 nucleotides are TGCGCCAGCAGCTCTCAGGGGAACTATGGCTACACCTTC. This translates into CASSSQGNYGYTF.

This sequence joins TRBV19 and TRBJ1-3, with TRBD1 matching 9 bases. After removal of 4 bases from V and 0 bases from J, the junction contained 7 bases not matched to a gene. The CDR3 contains 17 residues. Germline CDR1 is LNHDA and CDR2 is SQIVND (reference sequence). The CDR3 coding sequence is TGTGCCAGTAGTAAGTCCGGACAGGGGCGCTCTGGAAACACCATATATTTT. This codes for CASSKSGQGRSGNTIYF.

The V and J genes are TRBV29-1 and TRBJ1-1; D is perhaps TRBD1 (5 bases). The CDR3 is 14 residues long. CDR1 and CDR2 (germline): SQVTM, ANQGSEA. V lost 6 bases and J lost 1, with 15 bases in between. CDR3 DNA sequence: TGCAGCGTCTCGAGGGGTCGCCAGAACACTGAAGCTTTCTTT. Amino acid sequence: CSVSRGRQNTEAFF.

V and J are TRBV6-5 and TRBJ1-1; D gene unclear. V was trimmed by 11 bases and J by 1 base, leaving 17 bases between them. The CDR3 consists of 14 residues. CDR1 MNHEY and CDR2 SVGAGI come from the germline V gene. The CDR3 protein is CAPSETPPNTEAFF. As DNA, the CDR3 is TGTGCCCCAAGTGAGACTCCCCCGAACACTGAAGCTTTCTTT.

This clone was recorded only once. The chain has TRBV29-1 and TRBJ2-7; D perhaps matches TRBD2 (7 bases). This CDR3 contains 15 residues. From germline, CDR1 is SQVTM and CDR2 ANQGSEA. V gave up 0 bases and J gave up 3 bases, with 15 bases separating them. The CDR3 nucleotides read TGCAGCGTTGAAGATGGAACGGGGGGCTACTACGAGCAGTACTTC. Translation gives CSVEDGTGGYYEQYF.

The chain links TRBV10-2 to TRBJ2-3; the D is unclear. This CDR3 is built from 15 residues. The germline CDR1 and CDR2 sequences are WSHSY and SAAADI. V shed 6 bases and J shed 0 bases, with 13 bases lying between them. The CDR3 DNA reads TGCGCCAGCAGGGAATACTGGCCTAGCACAGATACGCAGTATTTT. It codes for CASREYWPSTDTQYF.

This chain uses TRBV30 with TRBJ1-6; 8 nucleotides agree with TRBD1. This CDR3 contains 16 residues. Unmatched junction bases numbered 13, after V lost 4 bases and J lost 8 bases. CDR1 and CDR2 from the germline V gene are GTSNPN and SVGIG (reference sequence). CDR3: CAWNPSYRTGHSPLHF. The CDR3 region has the DNA TGTGCCTGGAATCCCAGCTATCGGACAGGGCATTCACCCCTCCACTTT.

The rearrangement links TRBV5-6 to TRBJ2-1; D gene uncertain. This CDR3 comprises 11 residues. V was shortened by 8 bases and J by 4 bases, with 7 bases between the two germline ends. The germline gives CDR1 SGHDT, CDR2 YYEEEE. The DNA for the CDR3 is TGTGCCAGTTCAGATTACAATGAGCAGTTCTTC. Its translation is CASSDYNEQFF.

This chain links TRBV6-5 with TRBJ1-2; D perhaps matches TRBD1 (6 bases). Trimming removed 0 bases at V and 7 bases at J, with 12 bases between. CDR3 size: 14 residues. Germline V lookup: CDR1 MNHEY, CDR2 SVGAGI. CDR3 residues: CASSYSNRASGYTF. CDR3 coding DNA: TGTGCCAGCAGTTACTCGAACAGGGCTAGTGGCTACACCTTC.

In nucleotides, the CDR3 is TGCGCCAGCAGCCTGACGACAGGGGCCAACTATGGCTACACCTTC. It specifies CASSLTTGANYGYTF. The chain carries TRBV5-1 and TRBJ1-2, with 8 positions matching TRBD1. The CDR3 loop spans 15 amino acids. The junction had 7 bases not matched to a gene; V was cut back by 4 bases and J by 2 bases. Germline assignment: CDR1 SGHRS and CDR2 YFSETQ.